This is a list of T cell receptor beta chains from one sample in a study of vaccination and CD4 T cells after COVID-19. These receptors have no known antigen. TCRdb redid the calling of the PCR reads with MiXCR, one entry per CDR3 protein. The profile shows about 17,000 distinct CDR3 sequences, over 30% of them singletons. The source material was CD4+ T cells from blood, cultured in vitro. All receptors derive from a human donor who had recovered from COVID-19. CDR3s include the opening cysteine and the closing phenylalanine or tryptophan. The order of the fields is V gene, J gene, clone size, D gene, CDR3 protein, CDR3 DNA. D genes are given only for firm matches. Clone size is shown for a subset of rows, as once, few, many or a class of expanded clone.

v_call: TRBV29-1
j_call: TRBJ1-1
clone_size: .
d_call: TRBD1
cdr3_aa: CSGDRNTEASF
cdr3_nt: TGCAGCGGGGACAGGAACACTGAAGCTTCCTTT

v_call: TRBV6-5
j_call: TRBJ2-3
clone_size: .
d_call: .
cdr3_aa: CASSYFRTTDTQYF
cdr3_nt: TGTGCCAGCAGTTACTTTCGCACCACAGATACGCAGTATTTT

v_call: TRBV2
j_call: TRBJ1-2
clone_size: .
d_call: .
cdr3_aa: CASTQYLDSGYTF
cdr3_nt: TGTGCCAGCACTCAGTATTTGGACAGCGGCTACACCTTC

v_call: TRBV6-1
j_call: TRBJ2-7
clone_size: .
d_call: TRBD2
cdr3_aa: CASRRGTSGAEQYF
cdr3_nt: TGTGCCAGCAGGAGGGGGACTAGCGGGGCCGAGCAGTACTTC

v_call: TRBV6-1
j_call: TRBJ1-3
clone_size: .
d_call: TRBD1
cdr3_aa: CASSTRTGWTTIYF
cdr3_nt: TGTGCCAGCAGTACAAGGACAGGGTGGACCACCATATATTTT

v_call: TRBV28
j_call: TRBJ2-5
clone_size: .
d_call: .
cdr3_aa: CASGRQGRVETQYF
cdr3_nt: TGTGCCAGCGGACGACAGGGGAGGGTGGAGACCCAGTACTTC

v_call: TRBV21-1
j_call: TRBJ2-3
clone_size: few
d_call: .
cdr3_aa: CASSKEHGRGGTDTQYF
cdr3_nt: TGTGCCAGCAGCAAAGAACACGGGAGAGGGGGGACGGATACGCAGTATTTT

v_call: TRBV20-1
j_call: TRBJ1-4
clone_size: .
d_call: .
cdr3_aa: CSARIGKWANEKLFF
cdr3_nt: TGCAGTGCTAGAATTGGGAAATGGGCTAATGAAAAACTGTTTTTT

v_call: TRBV6-2/TRBV6-3
j_call: TRBJ2-2
clone_size: .
d_call: TRBD1
cdr3_aa: CASSPGTGVPGELFF
cdr3_nt: TGTGCCAGCAGCCCCGGGACAGGGGTCCCCGGGGAGCTGTTTTTT

v_call: TRBV20-1
j_call: TRBJ2-5
clone_size: .
d_call: .
cdr3_aa: CSATIPGRRQETQYF
cdr3_nt: TGCAGTGCCACAATTCCGGGACGTCGGCAAGAGACCCAGTACTTC

v_call: TRBV5-4
j_call: TRBJ1-5
clone_size: few
d_call: .
cdr3_aa: CAKRRQEGGGQPQHF
cdr3_nt: TGTGCCAAACGCCGGCAGGAAGGCGGCGGACAGCCCCAGCATTTT

v_call: TRBV6-2/TRBV6-3
j_call: TRBJ2-2
clone_size: few
d_call: .
cdr3_aa: CASSWTVSHTGELFF
cdr3_nt: TGTGCCAGCAGCTGGACAGTATCTCACACCGGGGAGCTGTTTTTT

v_call: TRBV10-3
j_call: TRBJ1-6
clone_size: few
d_call: .
cdr3_aa: CAISESNREGSPLHF
cdr3_nt: TGTGCCATCAGTGAGTCGAACAGGGAGGGCTCACCCCTCCACTTT

v_call: TRBV6-1
j_call: TRBJ2-5
clone_size: .
d_call: TRBD2
cdr3_aa: CASRAGLAGTQETQYF
cdr3_nt: TGTGCCAGCAGGGCCGGGTTAGCGGGGACCCAAGAGACCCAGTACTTC

v_call: TRBV6-1
j_call: TRBJ2-3
clone_size: few
d_call: TRBD2
cdr3_aa: CASSEFAAASGRNTQYF
cdr3_nt: TGTGCCAGCAGTGAATTCGCTGCGGCTAGCGGGAGGAATACGCAGTATTTT

v_call: TRBV20-1
j_call: TRBJ1-2
clone_size: few
d_call: .
cdr3_aa: CSARGYRTGYGYTF
cdr3_nt: TGCAGTGCTAGAGGGTACCGCACAGGGTATGGCTACACCTTC

v_call: TRBV6-1
j_call: TRBJ2-3
clone_size: .
d_call: TRBD2
cdr3_aa: CATYLLAGESADTQYF
cdr3_nt: TGTGCCACTTACCTATTAGCGGGAGAAAGCGCAGATACGCAGTATTTT